The T cell receptor (beta chain) under discussion was sequenced for a study of identical twins. Study results and caveats: Sequences that were out-of-frame, alpha and twin-shared displayed an excess of low generation probability.

This clonotype was observed a single time. Its antigen is currently unknown. A junction end diverges from the germline sequence, so it may reflect a read error. Germline CDR1 is SGHTA and CDR2 is FQGNSA. This CDR3 has 12 residues. TCRdb re-called the 5' RACE reads with MiXCR, one entry per CDR3 protein. The sample holds 1.5 million to 2 million distinct CDR3 sequences, around a third seen once. The origin of this receptor is a newborn girl in good health. Sequencing used cord blood. The chain carries TRBV7-2 and TRBJ2-5; D is unresolved. As DNA, the CDR3 is TGTGTCAGCAGCTTAACCCTAGAGACCCAGTACTTC. Translating gives CVSSLTLETQYF.